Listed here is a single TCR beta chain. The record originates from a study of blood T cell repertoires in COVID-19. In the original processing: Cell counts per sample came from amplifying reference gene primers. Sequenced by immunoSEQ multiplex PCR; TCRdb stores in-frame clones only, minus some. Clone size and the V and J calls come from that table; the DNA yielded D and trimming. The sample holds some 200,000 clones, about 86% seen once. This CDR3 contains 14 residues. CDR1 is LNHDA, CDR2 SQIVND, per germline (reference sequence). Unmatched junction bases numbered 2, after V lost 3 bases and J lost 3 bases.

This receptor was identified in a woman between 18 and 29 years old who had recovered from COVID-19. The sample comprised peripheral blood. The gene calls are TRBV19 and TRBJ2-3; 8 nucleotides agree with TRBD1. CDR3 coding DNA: TGTGCCAGTAGTATCAGGGGGCTAACAGATACGCAGTATTTT. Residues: CASSIRGLTDTQYF. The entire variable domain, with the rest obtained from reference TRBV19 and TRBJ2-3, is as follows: DGGITQSPKYLFRKEGQNVTLSCEQNLNHDAMYWYRQDPGQGLRLIYYSQIVNDFQKGDIAEGYSVSREKKESFPLTVTSAQKNPTAFYLCASSIRGLTDTQYFGPGTRLTVL.